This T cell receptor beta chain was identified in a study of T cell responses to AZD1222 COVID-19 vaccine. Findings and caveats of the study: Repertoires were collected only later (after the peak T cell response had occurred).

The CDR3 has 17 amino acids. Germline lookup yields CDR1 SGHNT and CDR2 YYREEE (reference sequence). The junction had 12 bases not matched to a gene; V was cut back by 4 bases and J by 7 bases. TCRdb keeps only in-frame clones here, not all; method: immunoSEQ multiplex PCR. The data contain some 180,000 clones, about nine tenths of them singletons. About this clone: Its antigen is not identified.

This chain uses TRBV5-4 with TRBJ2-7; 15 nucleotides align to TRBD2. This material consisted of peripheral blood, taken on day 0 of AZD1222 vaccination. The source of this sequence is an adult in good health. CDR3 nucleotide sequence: TGTGCCAGCAGCGATGGACTAGCGGGAGGGCCGAACTCGGAGCAGTACTTC. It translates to CASSDGLAGGPNSEQYF.